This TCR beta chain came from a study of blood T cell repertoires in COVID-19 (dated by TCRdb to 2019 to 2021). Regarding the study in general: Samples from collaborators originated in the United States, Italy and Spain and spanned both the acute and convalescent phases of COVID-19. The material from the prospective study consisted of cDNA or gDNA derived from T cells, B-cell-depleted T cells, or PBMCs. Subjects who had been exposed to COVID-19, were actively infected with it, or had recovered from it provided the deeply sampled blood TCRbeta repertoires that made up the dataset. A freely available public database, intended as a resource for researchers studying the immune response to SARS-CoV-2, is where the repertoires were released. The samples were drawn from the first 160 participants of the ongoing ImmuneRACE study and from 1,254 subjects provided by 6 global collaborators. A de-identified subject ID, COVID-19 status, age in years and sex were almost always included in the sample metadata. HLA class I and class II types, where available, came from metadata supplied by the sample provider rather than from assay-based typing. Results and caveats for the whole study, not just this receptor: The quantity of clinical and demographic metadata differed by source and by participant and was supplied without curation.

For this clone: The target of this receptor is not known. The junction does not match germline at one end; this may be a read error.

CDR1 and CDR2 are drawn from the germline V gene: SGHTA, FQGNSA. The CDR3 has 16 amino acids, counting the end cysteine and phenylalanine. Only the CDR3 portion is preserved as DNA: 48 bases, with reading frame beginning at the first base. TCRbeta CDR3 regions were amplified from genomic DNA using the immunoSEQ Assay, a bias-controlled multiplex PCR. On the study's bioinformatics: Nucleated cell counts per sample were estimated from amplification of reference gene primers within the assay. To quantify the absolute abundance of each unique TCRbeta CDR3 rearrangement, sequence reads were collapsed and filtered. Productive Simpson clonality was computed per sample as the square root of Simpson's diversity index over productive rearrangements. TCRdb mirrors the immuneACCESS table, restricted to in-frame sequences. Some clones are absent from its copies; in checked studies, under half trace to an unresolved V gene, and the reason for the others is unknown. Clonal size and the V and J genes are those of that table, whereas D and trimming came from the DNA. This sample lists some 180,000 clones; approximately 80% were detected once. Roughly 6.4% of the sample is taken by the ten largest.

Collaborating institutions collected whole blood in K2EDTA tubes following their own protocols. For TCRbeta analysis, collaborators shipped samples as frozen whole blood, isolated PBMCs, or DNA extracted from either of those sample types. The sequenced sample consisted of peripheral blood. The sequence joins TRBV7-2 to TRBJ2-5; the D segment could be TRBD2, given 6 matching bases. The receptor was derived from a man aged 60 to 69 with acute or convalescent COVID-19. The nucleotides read TGTGCCAGCAGCTTAGCGAGTACGAGAGGCGCGGGAACAGTTAACTTC. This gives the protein CASSLASTRGAGTVNF.